These 6 T cell receptor beta chains were sequenced from one sample in a study of blood T cell repertoires in COVID-19. The table came from immunoSEQ multiplex PCR; TCRdb's copy has only in-frame clones and leaves some out. The sample comprises roughly 380,000 clones, around 90% of which are singletons, and less than 5% rests with the top ten. The sample taken for sequencing was peripheral blood. The origin of the receptors is a woman aged 55-69 years with COVID-19, enrolled during active disease.

The gene calls are TRBV7-9 and TRBJ1-6; D unclear. Germline loops: CDR1 SEHNR, CDR2 FQNEAQ (reference sequence). The CDR3 runs to 14 residues. The V end lost 3 bases, the J end lost 10 bases, and 13 bases lay between the germline ends. The CDR3 DNA reads as TGTGCCAGCAGCTTCACAACACCGGGGTCACCCCTCCACTTT. Encoded protein: CASSFTTPGSPLHF. The whole variable domain, remainder taken from reference TRBV7-9 and TRBJ1-6, is DTGVSQNPRHKITKRGQNVTFRCDPISEHNRLYWYRQTLGQGPEFLTYFQNEAQLEKSRLLSDRFSAERPKGSFSTLEIQRTEQGDSAMYLCASSFTTPGSPLHFGNGTRLTVT.

The rearrangement uses TRBV7-2 and TRBJ1-3; unclear D gene. The germline CDR1 and CDR2 sequences are SGHTA and FQGNSA. Trimming shortened V by 1 base and J by 7 bases, and 14 bases separated the two germline ends. This CDR3 is 15 amino acids long. The DNA for the CDR3 is TGTGCCAGCAGCTTAGACGCAGGTTTAGTGAACACCATATATTTT. The encoded protein is CASSLDAGLVNTIYF.

The rearrangement joins TRBV25-1 to TRBJ2-7, with D tentatively TRBD1 (5 bases). CDR1 and CDR2 from the germline V gene are MGHDK and SYGVNS. This CDR3 has 15 residues. The V gene lost 1 base and the J gene lost 4 bases, with 14 bases spanning the gap. The CDR3 loop reads CASSESQGSRYEQYF. The CDR3 DNA reads TGTGCCAGCAGTGAATCGCAGGGATCACGGTACGAGCAGTACTTC.

This chain connects TRBV2 to TRBJ2-1; TRBD2 is a possible D gene (7 bases). The germline V and J ends were trimmed by 4 bases and 7 bases, with 20 bases remaining between them. The CDR3 is 16 amino acids. Germline V CDR1 and CDR2: SNHLY, FYNNEI. CDR3 protein: CASSGLKGGGPNEQFF. The CDR3 DNA follows: TGTGCCAGCAGTGGCCTGAAAGGGGGGGGCCCAAATGAGCAGTTCTTC.

The chain recombines TRBV4-2 with TRBJ1-1, with 8 nucleotides matching TRBD1. V was clipped by 2 bases and J by 3 bases; unmatched bases: 5. The germline V gene encodes CDR1 LGHNA and CDR2 YNFKEQ. CDR3 length equals 15 residues. The CDR3 bases are TGTGCCAGCAGCCAAACCACAGGGGGGCACACTGAAGCTTTCTTT. Residues: CASSQTTGGHTEAFF.

This clone occurred a few times. The chain combines TRBV6-5 with TRBJ1-6; 8 positions match TRBD1. The CDR3 covers 14 residues. The germline V gene encodes CDR1 MNHEY and CDR2 SVGAGI. V dropped 2 bases and J dropped 14; count of bases not matched to a gene: 8. CDR3 nucleotide sequence: TGTGCCAGCAGTTACGGAGGACAGGGCGCCACCCTCCACTTT. It translates to CASSYGGQGATLHF.